This T cell receptor beta chain is drawn from a study of blood T cell repertoires in COVID-19. About the study: The United States, Italy and Spain provided the acute and convalescent COVID-19 samples. Sources were T cells, B-cell-depleted T cells, or PBMCs; the material itself was cDNA or gDNA.

Original analysis: From reference gene primer amplification, estimates of nucleated cell counts were derived. Profiled with immunoSEQ multiplex PCR; TCRdb holds only in-frame clones, not every one. That table gives V, J and clone size, and the DNA gave D and trimming. The table records roughly 49,000 clones, about 86% of them present only once. The V segment lost 1 base and the J segment 4 bases; nucleotides outside the gene matches: 2. Germline V gives CDR1 GTSNPN, CDR2 SVGIG (reference sequence). There are 14 residues in the CDR3. This clone was seen a single time. The sequence derives from a man aged 80 or over with active COVID-19. The material sequenced was peripheral blood. The chain combines TRBV30 with TRBJ1-1; 11 bases are a match to TRBD1. The CDR3 protein is CAWSGDRGSTEAFF. The CDR3 region has the DNA TGTGCCTGGAGTGGGGACAGGGGGAGCACTGAAGCTTTCTTT. Variable domain in full (rest from reference TRBV30 and TRBJ1-1): SQTIHQWPATLVQPVGSPLSLECTVEGTSNPNLYWYRQAAGRGLQLLFYSVGIGQISSEVPQNLSASRPQDRQFILSSKKLLLSDSGFYLCAWSGDRGSTEAFFGQGTRLTVV.